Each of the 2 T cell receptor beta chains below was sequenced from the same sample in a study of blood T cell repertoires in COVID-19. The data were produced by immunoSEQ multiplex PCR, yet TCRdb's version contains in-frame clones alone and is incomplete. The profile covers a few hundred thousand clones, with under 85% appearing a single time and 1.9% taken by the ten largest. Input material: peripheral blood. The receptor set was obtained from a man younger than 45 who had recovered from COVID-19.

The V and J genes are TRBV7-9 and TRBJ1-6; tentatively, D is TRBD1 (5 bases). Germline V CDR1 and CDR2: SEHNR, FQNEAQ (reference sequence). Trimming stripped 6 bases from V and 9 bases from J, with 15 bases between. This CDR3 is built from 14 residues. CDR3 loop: CASSQGLFLSPLHF. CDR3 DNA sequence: TGTGCCAGCAGTCAGGGCCTTTTCCTTTCACCCCTCCACTTT.

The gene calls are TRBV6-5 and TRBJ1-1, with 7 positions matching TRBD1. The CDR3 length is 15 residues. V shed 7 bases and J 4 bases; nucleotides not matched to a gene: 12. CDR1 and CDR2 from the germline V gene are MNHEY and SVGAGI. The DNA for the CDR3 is TGTGCCAGCATCCCTATACAGGGGTATGGCACTGAAGCTTTCTTT. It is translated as CASIPIQGYGTEAFF.